This TCR beta chain derives from a study of Graves' ophthalmopathy and Graves' hyperthyroidism. This CDR3 is built from 15 residues. V lost 5 bases and J lost 7, with 20 bases in between. The germline CDR1 and CDR2 sequences are MNHEY and SMNVEV (reference sequence). RNA transcripts were the source from which TCR beta CDR3 regions were amplified. The workflow started with a first-round RT-PCR run with HTBI primers and then moved on to a second-round multiplex PCR. TCRdb reprocessed the multiplex PCR reads via MiXCR and lists one record per CDR3 protein. The table includes a few hundred thousand distinct CDR3 sequences, about a sixth detected once. This clonotype was counted many times.

The sequence was collected from an adult woman with stable Graves' hyperthyroidism. The specimen sequenced was peripheral blood. V usage is TRBV27 and J usage is TRBJ1-2; TRBD1 might be the D (5 bases). CDR3 DNA sequence: TGTGCCAGCAGTGCTCCCGGGACCCCTGAACGTGGCTACACCTTC. As protein: CASSAPGTPERGYTF.